This TCR beta chain was observed in a study of CD8+ T cells in alopecia areata. Overall study results and limits: Tofacitinib delivered significant drops in scalp clonality and in expanded CD8+ clones among the top 100. Normal-skin resident alphabeta T cells also appear among scalp sample sequences.

RNA, once extracted, was reverse transcribed into cDNA for use as the sequencing template. The method was immunoSEQ multiplex PCR; TCRdb's version includes in-frame clones alone and lacks a portion of them. The data hold around 180,000 clones, with approximately 57% observed a single time. The germline gives CDR1 MGHDK, CDR2 SYGVNS. V was trimmed by 0 bases and J by 6 bases, leaving 21 bases between them. The CDR3 extends over 17 amino acids. Concerning this clone: Its specificity is not known.

The treatment denotes: oral pan-JAK inhibitor, 5-10 mg twice daily. The input for sequencing was CD4+ T cells sorted from blood, taken at week 24, from a patient treated with tofacitinib. This clonotype was obtained from a human donor with alopecia areata. This chain links TRBV25-1 with TRBJ2-7, with a tentative D call TRBD2 (6 bases). The CDR3 loop reads CASSEYLVGGKGIEQYF. CDR3 DNA: TGTGCCAGCAGTGAATATTTAGTCGGGGGTAAGGGGATCGAGCAGTACTTC.